This T cell receptor (beta chain) was captured in a study of blood T cell repertoires in COVID-19 (dated by TCRdb to about 2020). Broadly, across the study: The collaborator samples originated in the United States, Italy and Spain and spanned the acute and convalescent phases of COVID-19. The prospective study material was composed of cDNA or gDNA derived from T cells, B-cell-depleted T cells, or PBMCs. The dataset comprised deeply sampled blood TCRbeta repertoires from subjects exposed to, actively infected with, or recovered from COVID-19. The repertoires were released in a freely available public database meant as a resource for research on the immune response to SARS-CoV-2. Samples were obtained from the ongoing ImmuneRACE study (first 160 participants) and from over 1,000 subjects provided by 6 global collaborators. The sample metadata nearly always contained a de-identified subject ID, COVID-19 status, age in years and sex. Where HLA class I and class II types were available, the types were taken from metadata supplied by the sample provider, not from assay-based typing. Findings and caveats that apply to the study as a whole: The amount of clinical and demographic metadata varied by source and participant and was provided uncurated.

TCRbeta CDR3 regions were amplified from genomic DNA by means of the immunoSEQ Assay, a bias-controlled multiplex PCR. As for the authors' bioinformatics: The number of nucleated cells in each sample was estimated from the amplification of reference gene primers within the assay. To quantify the absolute abundance of each unique TCRbeta CDR3 rearrangement, sequence reads were collapsed and filtered. For each sample, productive Simpson clonality was calculated as the square root of Simpson's diversity index over productive rearrangements. The immuneACCESS repertoire file appears here via TCRdb, limited to in-frame rearrangements. These files lack a portion of the clones; in checked studies, under half of the deficit traces to unresolved V genes, and the cause of the others is not known. V and J calls and clone size follow that table, whereas D and trimming were derived from the DNA. This sample has about 250,000 clones in its table, and about 86% of those were observed once. Roughly 5.7% of the sample comes from the top ten.

Whole blood was collected in K2EDTA tubes by collaborating institutions according to the institutions' own protocols. For TCRbeta analysis, collaborators shipped samples in one of three forms: frozen whole blood, isolated PBMCs, or DNA extracted from either of those sample types. V trim: 3 bases; J trim: 10 bases; unmatched bases: 18. Sequences MNHNS (CDR1) and SASEGT (CDR2) are obtained from the germline V gene. From its cysteine to its phenylalanine, the CDR3 spans 16 amino acids. The retained sequence is limited to the CDR3, 48 bases, with the frame set at the first base. Notes on this clone: The target of this receptor is not known. The record has no base qualities; no much larger clone is one base away.

Source material: peripheral blood. This chain joins TRBV6-1 to TRBJ2-7; TRBD1 fits 7 bases in the junction. The source of this sequence is a man older than 75 with acute or convalescent COVID-19. The nucleotides read TGTGCCAGCAGTGACCTTTACCTGAGACAGGGAGTAGGTCAGTACTTC. Its protein product is CASSDLYLRQGVGQYF.